These 5 T cell receptor beta chains share one sample of origin, sequenced in a study of shared clonotypes between healthy human individuals. The method was immunoSEQ multiplex PCR; TCRdb's version includes in-frame clones alone and lacks a portion of them. The data show some 1.5 million clones, approximately 96% seen once. The specimen was naive CD4+ T cells sorted from blood. Subset: CD45RA+ positively selected. All receptors come from a man younger than 40 in good health.

The chain links TRBV14 to TRBJ2-7; the D is unclear. Germline V gene lookup returns CDR1 SGHDN and CDR2 FVKESK. V lost 0 bases and J lost 3, with 12 bases in between. The CDR3 length is 15 residues. The CDR3 region is CASSQDYGRFYEQYF. CDR3 DNA sequence: TGTGCCAGCAGCCAAGATTACGGTAGATTCTACGAGCAGTACTTC.

The DNA for the CDR3 is TGTGCCACCAGCAGCGAATATACAGGCGGCTCGGACGAGCAGTACTTC. Protein product: CATSSEYTGGSDEQYF. The chain is built from TRBV15 and TRBJ2-7; the D gene is possibly TRBD1 (5 bases). CDR3 length equals 16 residues. Germline CDR1 LNHNV, CDR2 YYDKDF (reference sequence). The V end lost 3 bases, the J end lost 5 bases, and 20 bases lay between the germline ends.

V and J are TRBV4-3 and TRBJ2-7, with TRBD1 identical over 8 bases. The CDR3 is made up of 15 amino acids. Per the germline V gene, CDR1 is LGHNA and CDR2 is YSLEER. The V gene end was trimmed by 1 base and the J gene end by 2 bases; junction bases not matched to a gene: 4. CDR3 coding DNA: TGCGCCAGCAGCCAAGGTCGGACAGGGCCCTACGAGCAGTACTTC. Protein product: CASSQGRTGPYEQYF.

V is TRBV10-3 and J is TRBJ1-3; D is possibly TRBD1 (5 bases). The V and J ends lost 4 bases and 0 bases respectively, with 13 bases between them. The CDR3 consists of 16 residues. Germline V gives CDR1 ENHRY, CDR2 SYGVKD. CDR3 nucleotides: TGTGCCATCAGTGGAGCCCAGGGCAGCTCTGGAAACACCATATATTTT. Translation gives CAISGAQGSSGNTIYF.

This chain uses TRBV19 with TRBJ1-5; 8 positions agree with TRBD1. Germline V gene sequence: CDR1 LNHDA, CDR2 SQIVND (reference sequence). Germline trimming cut 7 bases from V and 1 base from J; bases unmatched to any gene: 18. The CDR3 length is 19 residues. The DNA for the CDR3 is TGTGCCAGTAACCGCTGGACAGGGATGTTGCGGGGGAGCAATCAGCCCCAGCATTTT. Amino acids: CASNRWTGMLRGSNQPQHF.